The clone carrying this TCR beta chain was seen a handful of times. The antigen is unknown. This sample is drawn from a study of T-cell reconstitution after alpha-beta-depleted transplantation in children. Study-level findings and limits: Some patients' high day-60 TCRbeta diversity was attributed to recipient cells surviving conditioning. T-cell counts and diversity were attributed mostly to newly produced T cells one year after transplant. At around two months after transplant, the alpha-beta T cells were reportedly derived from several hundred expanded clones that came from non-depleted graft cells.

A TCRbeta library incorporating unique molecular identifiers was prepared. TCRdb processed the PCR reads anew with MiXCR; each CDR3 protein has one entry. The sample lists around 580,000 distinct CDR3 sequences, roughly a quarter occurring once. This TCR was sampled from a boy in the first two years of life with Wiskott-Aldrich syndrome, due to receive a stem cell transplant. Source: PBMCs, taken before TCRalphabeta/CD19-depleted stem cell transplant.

The CDR3 sequence is CASSASGQGAVDEQFF. The DNA for the CDR3 is TGTGCCAGCAGTGCCTCGGGACAGGGGGCCGTCGATGAGCAGTTCTTC. The chain carries TRBV28 and TRBJ2-1; 12 positions match TRBD1. The CDR3 spans 16 residues. The J segment lost 8 bases and the V segment lost 5 bases, leaving 10 bases of the junction unmatched. Germline CDR1 is MDHEN and CDR2 is SYDVKM.